These 9 T cell receptor beta chains came from one sample sequenced in a study of long-term antiretroviral therapy in people with HIV. Investigators performed immunoSEQ version v3.0 at survey level. Profiled with immunoSEQ multiplex PCR; TCRdb holds only in-frame clones, not every one. The sample lists around 29,000 clones; 80% were seen once. The sequenced sample was unsorted PBMCs, obtained 0.3 years after starting antiretroviral therapy. The receptors originated from a man between 35 and 55 years old with HIV.

V gene TRBV9 combines with J gene TRBJ2-3, with TRBD2 matching over 11 bases. The CDR3 loop spans 17 amino acids. Germline CDR1 is SGDLS and CDR2 is YYNGEE. J lost 6 bases, V lost 0 bases, and 9 bases had no gene match. CDR3 sequence (DNA): TGTGCCAGCAGCGTAGGTCCGACTAGCGGGATTGGTGATACGCAGTATTTT. This codes for CASSVGPTSGIGDTQYF.

The rearrangement links TRBV5-4 to TRBJ2-2; TRBD2 matches 7 bases. The V gene's germline CDR1 is SGHNT and CDR2 YYREEE (reference sequence). J was trimmed by 3 bases and V by 1 base; bases with no gene match: 6. The CDR3 is 16 amino acids. The CDR3, as DNA: TGTGCCAGCAGCTTGTCTTCTAGCGGATACACCGGGGAGCTGTTTTTT. Translation gives CASSLSSSGYTGELFF.

DNA for the CDR3: TGTGCCAGCGTCCCGGGACTAGGGGCGGAAGAGACCCAGTACTTC. Protein sequence: CASVPGLGAEETQYF. V gene TRBV9 combines with J gene TRBJ2-5; 8 bases align to TRBD2. Germline V gives CDR1 SGDLS, CDR2 YYNGEE. Trimming at V came to 7 bases and at J to 3 bases, leaving 11 bases not matched to a gene. This CDR3 comprises 15 residues.

J is TRBJ1-2 and V is TRBV9, with 7 nucleotides matching TRBD1. Per the germline V gene, CDR1 is SGDLS and CDR2 is YYNGEE. V lost 4 bases and J lost 3; bases outside the gene matches: 24. This CDR3 spans 20 amino acids. The CDR3 DNA is TGTGCCAGCAGCAACCGAGCCCGAGGGGGCTGGATCGGATGGGACTATGGCTACACCTTC. Protein product: CASSNRARGGWIGWDYGYTF.

This clone was observed a single time. Here the CDR3 DNA reads TGTGCCAGCAGTCCCGCCTCTAGTGTTAATGAAAAACTGTTTTTT. As protein: CASSPASSVNEKLFF. The rearrangement links TRBV7-9 to TRBJ1-4; D ambiguous. Germline values: CDR1 SEHNR, CDR2 FQNEAQ (reference sequence). V shed 6 bases and J shed 4 bases, with 15 bases lying between them. This CDR3 comprises 15 residues.

The chain combines TRBV4-3 with TRBJ2-1; no clear D. The CDR3 loop spans 16 amino acids. The ends were cut back, 3 bases at V and 2 bases at J, with 14 bases in the middle. Germline V gives CDR1 LGHNA, CDR2 YSLEER. The CDR3 DNA follows: TGCGCCAGCAGCCAGAGTCAACGTAGACCCTACAATGAGCAGTTCTTC. Amino acids: CASSQSQRRPYNEQFF.

This clone was seen more than once but under ten times. V usage is TRBV29-1 and J usage is TRBJ2-5, with D possibly matching TRBD2 (5 bases). Germline CDR1 is SQVTM and CDR2 is ANQGSEA. This CDR3 spans 11 amino acids. V lost 7 bases, J lost 2 bases, and 8 bases lay in between. The CDR3 DNA reads TGCAGCGCTGGGAGACAAGAGACCCAGTACTTC. It encodes CSAGRQETQYF. Drawing the rest from reference TRBV29-1 and TRBJ2-5, the complete variable domain is SAVISQKPSRDICQRGTSLTIQCQVDSQVTMMFWYRQQPGQSLTLIATANQGSEATYESGFVIDKFPISRPNLTFSTLTVSNMSPEDSSIYLCSAGRQETQYFGPGTRLLVL.

This sequence joins TRBV27 and TRBJ2-7, with unresolved D. Trimming pared 3 bases from V and 3 bases from J, leaving 6 bases between. CDR1 and CDR2 from the germline V gene are MNHEY and SMNVEV (reference sequence). The CDR3 has 12 amino acids. CDR3 loop: CASSLVGYEQYF. As DNA, the CDR3 is TGTGCCAGCAGTTTGGTGGGCTACGAGCAGTACTTC.

The CDR3, as DNA: TGCGCCAGCTCCCCCGGGGGGGGCGCAGTCCACGAGCAGTACTTC. Its translation is CASSPGGGAVHEQYF. The chain has TRBV5-1 and TRBJ2-7; 8 bases align to TRBD2. The V gene's germline CDR1 is SGHRS and CDR2 YFSETQ. Trimming took 7 bases from V and 5 from J; bases not matched to a gene: 14. The CDR3 is 15 amino acids.